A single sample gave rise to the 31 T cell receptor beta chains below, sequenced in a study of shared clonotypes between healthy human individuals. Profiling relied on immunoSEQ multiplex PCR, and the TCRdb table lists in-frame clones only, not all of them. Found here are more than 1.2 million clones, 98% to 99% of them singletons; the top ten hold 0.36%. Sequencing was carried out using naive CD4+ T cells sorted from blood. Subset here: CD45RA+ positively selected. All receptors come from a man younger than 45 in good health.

The CDR3 coding sequence is TGTGCCAGCAGCCAAGATACTAGCGCCGGTGAGCAGTTCTTC. Protein sequence: CASSQDTSAGEQFF. The chain joins TRBV14 to TRBJ2-1, with TRBD2 matching over 7 bases. This CDR3 comprises 14 residues. Germline trimming cut 0 bases from V and 9 bases from J; bases unmatched to any gene: 5. Germline V gives CDR1 SGHDN, CDR2 FVKESK. The variable domain in full, with the rest retrieved from reference TRBV14 and TRBJ2-1, is EAGVTQFPSHSVIEKGQTVTLRCDPISGHDNLYWYRRVMGKEIKFLLHFVKESKQDESGMPNNRFLAERTGGTYSTLKVQPAELEDSGVYFCASSQDTSAGEQFFGPGTRLTVL.

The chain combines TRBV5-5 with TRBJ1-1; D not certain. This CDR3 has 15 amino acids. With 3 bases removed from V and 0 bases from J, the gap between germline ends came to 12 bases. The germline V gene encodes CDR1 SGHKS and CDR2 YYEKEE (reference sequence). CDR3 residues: CASSSITLMNTEAFF. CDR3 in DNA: TGTGCCAGCAGCTCGATCACGCTCATGAACACTGAAGCTTTCTTT.

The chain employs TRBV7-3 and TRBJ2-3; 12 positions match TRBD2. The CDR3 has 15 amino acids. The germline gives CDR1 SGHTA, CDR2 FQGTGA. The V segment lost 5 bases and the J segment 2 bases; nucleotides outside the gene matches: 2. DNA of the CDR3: TGTGCCAGCAGCCGGACTAGCGGGACCACAGATACGCAGTATTTT. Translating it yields CASSRTSGTTDTQYF.

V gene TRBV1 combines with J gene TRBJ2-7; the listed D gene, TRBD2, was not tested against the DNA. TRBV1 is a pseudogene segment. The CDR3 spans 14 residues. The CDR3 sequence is CTSSPTSGRYEQYF. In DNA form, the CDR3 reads TGCACCAGCAGCCCGACTAGCGGGAGATACGAGCAGTACTTC.

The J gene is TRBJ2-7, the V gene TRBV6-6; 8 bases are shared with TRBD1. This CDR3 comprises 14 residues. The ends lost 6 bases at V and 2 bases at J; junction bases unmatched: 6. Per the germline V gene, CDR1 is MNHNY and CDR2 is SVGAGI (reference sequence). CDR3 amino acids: CASRYGQGTYEQYF. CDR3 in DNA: TGTGCCAGCAGATATGGACAGGGAACCTACGAGCAGTACTTC.

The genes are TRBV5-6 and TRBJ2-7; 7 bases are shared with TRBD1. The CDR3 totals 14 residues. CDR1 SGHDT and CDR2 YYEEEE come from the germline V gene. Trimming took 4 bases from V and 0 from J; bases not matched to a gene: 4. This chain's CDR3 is CASSVSGGSYEQYF. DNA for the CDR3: TGTGCCAGCAGCGTTTCAGGGGGCTCCTACGAGCAGTACTTC. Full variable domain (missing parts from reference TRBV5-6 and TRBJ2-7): DAGVTQSPTHLIKTRGQQVTLRCSPKSGHDTVSWYQQALGQGPQFIFQYYEEEERQRGNFPDRFSGHQFPNYSSELNVNALLLGDSALYLCASSVSGGSYEQYFGPGTRLTVT.

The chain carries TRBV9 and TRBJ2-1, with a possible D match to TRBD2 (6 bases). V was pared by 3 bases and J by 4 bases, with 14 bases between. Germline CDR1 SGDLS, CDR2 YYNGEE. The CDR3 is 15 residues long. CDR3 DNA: TGTGCCAGCAGCGAGGGACTCCTCCTTTACAATGAGCAGTTCTTC. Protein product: CASSEGLLLYNEQFF.

This CDR3 is CASSPPIVAAEQYF. CDR3 nucleotides: TGTGCCAGCTCACCACCGATTGTGGCGGCCGAGCAGTACTTC. The J gene is TRBJ2-7, the V gene TRBV18; no firm D call. V lost 0 bases to trimming and J lost 6 bases, with 12 bases between them. Germline assignment: CDR1 KGHSH and CDR2 LQKENI. The CDR3 sequence is 14 residues long.

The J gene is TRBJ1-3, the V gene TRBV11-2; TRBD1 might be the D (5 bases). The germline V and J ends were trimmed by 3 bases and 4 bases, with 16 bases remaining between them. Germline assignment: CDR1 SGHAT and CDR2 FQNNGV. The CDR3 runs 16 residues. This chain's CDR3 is CASSLTARVSGNTIYF. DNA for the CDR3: TGTGCCAGCAGCTTGACGGCCAGGGTGTCCGGAAACACCATATATTTT.

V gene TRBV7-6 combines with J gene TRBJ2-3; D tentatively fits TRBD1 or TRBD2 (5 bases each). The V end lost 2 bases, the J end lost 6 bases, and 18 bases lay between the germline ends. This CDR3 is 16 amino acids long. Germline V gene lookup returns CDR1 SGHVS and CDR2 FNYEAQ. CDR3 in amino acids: CASSLLPGPAMDTQYF. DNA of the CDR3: TGTGCCAGCAGCTTATTACCGGGACCAGCTATGGATACGCAGTATTTT. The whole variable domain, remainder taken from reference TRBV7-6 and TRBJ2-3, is GAGVSQSPRYKVTKRGQDVALRCDPISGHVSLYWYRQALGQGPEFLTYFNYEAQQDKSGLPNDRFSAERPEGSISTLTIQRTEQRDSAMYRCASSLLPGPAMDTQYFGPGTRLTVL.

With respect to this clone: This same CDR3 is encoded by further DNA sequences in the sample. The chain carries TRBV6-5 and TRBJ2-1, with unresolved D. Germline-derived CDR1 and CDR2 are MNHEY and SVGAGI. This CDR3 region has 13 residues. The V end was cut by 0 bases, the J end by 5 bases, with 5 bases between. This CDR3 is CASSYSRDNEQFF. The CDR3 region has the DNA TGTGCCAGCAGTTACTCGCGAGACAATGAGCAGTTCTTC.

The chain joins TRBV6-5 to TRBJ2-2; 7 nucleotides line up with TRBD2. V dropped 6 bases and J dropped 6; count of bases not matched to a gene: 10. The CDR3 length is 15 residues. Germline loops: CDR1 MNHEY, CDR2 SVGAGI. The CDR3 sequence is CASSNLGGPAGELFF. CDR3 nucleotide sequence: TGTGCCAGCAGCAACCTGGGAGGGCCGGCCGGGGAGCTGTTTTTT.

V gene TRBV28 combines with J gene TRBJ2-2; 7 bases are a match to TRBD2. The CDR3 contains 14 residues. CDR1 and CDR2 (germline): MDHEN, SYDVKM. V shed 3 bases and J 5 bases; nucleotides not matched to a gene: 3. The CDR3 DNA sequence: TGTGCCAGCAGTTTCCGGGAGGTTACCGGGGAGCTGTTTTTT. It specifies CASSFREVTGELFF.

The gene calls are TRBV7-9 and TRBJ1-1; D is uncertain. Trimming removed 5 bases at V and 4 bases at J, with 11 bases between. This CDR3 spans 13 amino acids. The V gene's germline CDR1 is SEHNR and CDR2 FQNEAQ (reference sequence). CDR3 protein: CASSPFSITEAFF. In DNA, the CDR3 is TGTGCCAGCAGCCCCTTTTCGATCACTGAAGCTTTCTTT.

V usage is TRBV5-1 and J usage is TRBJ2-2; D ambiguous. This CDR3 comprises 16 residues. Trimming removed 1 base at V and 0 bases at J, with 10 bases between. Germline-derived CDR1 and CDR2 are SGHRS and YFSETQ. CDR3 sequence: CASSLPGTANTGELFF. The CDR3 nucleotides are TGCGCCAGCAGCTTGCCCGGCACCGCGAACACCGGGGAGCTGTTTTTT.

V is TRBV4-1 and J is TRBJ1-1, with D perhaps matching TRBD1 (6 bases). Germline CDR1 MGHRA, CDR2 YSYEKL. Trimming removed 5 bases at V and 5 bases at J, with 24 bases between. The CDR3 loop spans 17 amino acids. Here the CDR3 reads CASSKLNTRGANTEAFF. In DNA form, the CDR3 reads TGCGCCAGCAGCAAACTCAATACCCGGGGGGCGAATACTGAAGCTTTCTTT.

CDR3 in DNA: TGTGCCAGCTCACAATCCTTCACAGGGGTCGGCACTGAAGCTTTCTTT. Its protein is CASSQSFTGVGTEAFF. This chain links TRBV18 with TRBJ1-1, with 7 bases that match TRBD1. V lost 4 bases and J lost 4; bases outside the gene matches: 12. Germline loops: CDR1 KGHSH, CDR2 LQKENI. The CDR3 is 16 residues long.

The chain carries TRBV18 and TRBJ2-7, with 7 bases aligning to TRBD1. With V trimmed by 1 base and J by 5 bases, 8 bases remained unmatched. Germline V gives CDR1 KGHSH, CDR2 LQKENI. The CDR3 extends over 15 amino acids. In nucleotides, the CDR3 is TGTGCCAGCTCACCACTTTCTAACAGGGGACACGAGCAGTACTTC. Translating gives CASSPLSNRGHEQYF.

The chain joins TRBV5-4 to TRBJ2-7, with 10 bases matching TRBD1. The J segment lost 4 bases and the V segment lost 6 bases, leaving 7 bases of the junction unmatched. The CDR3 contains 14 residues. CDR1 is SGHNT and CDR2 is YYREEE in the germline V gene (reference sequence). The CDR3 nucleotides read TGTGCCAGCAAACCAGGGACAGGGGAGTACGAGCAGTACTTC. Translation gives CASKPGTGEYEQYF.

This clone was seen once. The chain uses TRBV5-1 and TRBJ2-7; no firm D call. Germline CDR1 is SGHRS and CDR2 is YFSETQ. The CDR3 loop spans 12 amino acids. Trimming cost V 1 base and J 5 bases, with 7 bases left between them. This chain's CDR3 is CASSLNVDEQYF. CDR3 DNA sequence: TGCGCCAGCAGCTTGAACGTAGACGAGCAGTACTTC. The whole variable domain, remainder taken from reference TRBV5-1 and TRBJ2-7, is KAGVTQTPRYLIKTRGQQVTLSCSPISGHRSVSWYQQTPGQGLQFLFEYFSETQRNKGNFPGRFSGRQFSNSRSEMNVSTLELGDSALYLCASSLNVDEQYFGPGTRLTVT.

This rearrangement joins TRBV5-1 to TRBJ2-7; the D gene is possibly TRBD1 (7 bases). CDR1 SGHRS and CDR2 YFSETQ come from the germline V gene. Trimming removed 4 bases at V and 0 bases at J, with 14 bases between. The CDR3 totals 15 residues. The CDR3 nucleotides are TGCGCCAGCAGCCGGGGGACAGCCGACTCCTACGAGCAGTACTTC. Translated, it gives CASSRGTADSYEQYF.

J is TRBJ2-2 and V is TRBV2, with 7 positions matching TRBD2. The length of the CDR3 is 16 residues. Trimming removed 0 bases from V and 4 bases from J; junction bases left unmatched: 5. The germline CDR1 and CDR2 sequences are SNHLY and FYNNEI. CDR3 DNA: TGTGCCAGCAGTGAAGCGCATGGCGGGGGCACCGGGGAGCTGTTTTTT. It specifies CASSEAHGGGTGELFF.

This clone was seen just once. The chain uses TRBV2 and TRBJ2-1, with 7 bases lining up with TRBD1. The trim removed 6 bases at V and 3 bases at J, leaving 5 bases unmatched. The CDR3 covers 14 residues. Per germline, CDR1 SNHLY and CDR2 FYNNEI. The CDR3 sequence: CASSKGDSYNEQFF. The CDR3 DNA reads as TGTGCCAGCAGCAAGGGGGACAGCTACAATGAGCAGTTCTTC.

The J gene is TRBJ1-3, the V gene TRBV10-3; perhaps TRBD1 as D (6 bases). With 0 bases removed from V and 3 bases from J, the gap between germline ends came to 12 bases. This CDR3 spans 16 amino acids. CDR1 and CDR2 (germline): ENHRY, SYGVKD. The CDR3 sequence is CAISESWGAGGNTIYF. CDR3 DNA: TGTGCCATCAGTGAGTCCTGGGGGGCAGGTGGAAACACCATATATTTT.

The CDR3 protein is CASSGSLTSTDTQYF. In nucleotides, the CDR3 is TGTGCCAGCAGCGGCAGTCTCACTAGCACAGATACGCAGTATTTT. The gene calls are TRBV5-5 and TRBJ2-3; the D is unclear. Germline CDR1 and CDR2: SGHKS and YYEKEE (reference sequence). V lost 4 bases to trimming and J lost 0 bases, with 12 bases between them. This CDR3 spans 15 amino acids.

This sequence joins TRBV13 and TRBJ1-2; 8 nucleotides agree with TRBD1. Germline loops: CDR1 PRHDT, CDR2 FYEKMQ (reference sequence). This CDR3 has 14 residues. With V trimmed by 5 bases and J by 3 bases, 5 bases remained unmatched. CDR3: CASSPGQGDYGYTF. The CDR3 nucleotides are TGTGCCAGCAGCCCAGGACAGGGCGACTATGGCTACACCTTC.

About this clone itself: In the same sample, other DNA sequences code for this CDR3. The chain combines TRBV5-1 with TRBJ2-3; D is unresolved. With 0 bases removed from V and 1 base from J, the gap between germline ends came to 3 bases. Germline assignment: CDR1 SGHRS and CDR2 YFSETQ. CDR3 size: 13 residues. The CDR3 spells CASSLGGTDTQYF. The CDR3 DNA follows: TGCGCCAGCAGCTTGGGGGGCACAGATACGCAGTATTTT.

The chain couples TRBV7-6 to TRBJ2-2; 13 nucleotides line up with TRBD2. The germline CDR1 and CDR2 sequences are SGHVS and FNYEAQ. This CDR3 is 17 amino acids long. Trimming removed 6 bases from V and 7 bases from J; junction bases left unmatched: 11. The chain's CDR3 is CASSSGGGTSGNGELFF. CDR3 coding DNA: TGTGCCAGCAGTTCCGGGGGTGGGACTAGCGGGAACGGGGAGCTGTTTTTT.

The DNA of the CDR3 is TGTGCCAGCAGGTCCTCTTCTCCAGGGGGCTCGGAGCAGTACTTC. It yields the protein CASRSSSPGGSEQYF. This chain uses TRBV6-6 with TRBJ2-7; 8 nucleotides line up with TRBD1. Trimming removed 6 bases from V and 7 bases from J; junction bases left unmatched: 14. This CDR3 has 15 amino acids. CDR1 and CDR2 (germline): MNHNY, SVGAGI (reference sequence).

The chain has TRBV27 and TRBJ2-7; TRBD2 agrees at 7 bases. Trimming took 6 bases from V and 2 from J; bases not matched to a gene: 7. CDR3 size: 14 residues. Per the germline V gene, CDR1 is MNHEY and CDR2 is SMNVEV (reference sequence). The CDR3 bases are TGTGCCAGCAGGCAGGGAGGGCAAACCTACGAGCAGTACTTC. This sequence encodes CASRQGGQTYEQYF.

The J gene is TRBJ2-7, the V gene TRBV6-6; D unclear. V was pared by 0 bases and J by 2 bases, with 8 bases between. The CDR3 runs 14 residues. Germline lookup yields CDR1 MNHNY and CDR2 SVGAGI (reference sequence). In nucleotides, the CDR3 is TGTGCCAGCAGTTACTCGAGAGTTGCCTACGAGCAGTACTTC. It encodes CASSYSRVAYEQYF.